This T cell receptor (beta chain) was captured by sequencing in a study of T cell repertoires in cytomegalovirus infection. The overall study: Public signatures in TCR beta pointed to CMV infection and matching HLA type. Findings and limits, study-wide: Pooled public TCR beta family frequency picked out CMV carriers with the relevant HLA. In two of eight donors, the top clonotype was HLA-C-restricted CMV-specific.

The CDR3 is 17 residues long. The germline V gene has CDR1 MDHEN and CDR2 SYDVKM. V was trimmed by 2 bases and J by 1 base, leaving 17 bases between them. TCRdb recomputed calls from the reads with MiXCR, one row per CDR3 protein. The profile shows about 260,000 distinct CDR3 sequences, 8% to 9.5% of them singletons. This clonotype has ten or more counts. The antigen remains unidentified. The rearrangement uses TRBV28 and TRBJ1-1, with no clear D. Sequenced: PBMCs. The TCR sequence derives from a human donor in good health (CMV status not recorded). Some clones in this sample may be carry-over from other donors' samples. The chain's CDR3 is CASSLAVVASSNTEAFF. In DNA form, the CDR3 reads TGTGCCAGCAGTTTAGCGGTGGTGGCTAGCTCGAACACTGAAGCTTTCTTT.